A single T cell receptor (beta chain) is shown here with its context. Many counts were recorded for this clonotype. The antigen this receptor binds is unknown. Per-base quality was not reported, and no clone a single base away is much larger than it. The sample's time point label is to be understood as: persistent/refractory GD, antithyroid drugs over 5 years with positive TRAb. RNA was extracted from PBMCs in TRIzol for both TCR sequencing and RNA sequencing. The diagnosis of Graves' disease was made according to American Thyroid Association guidelines. Patients were recruited from an endocrinology department in Xi'an, China. From each patient, approximately 10 milliliters of peripheral blood was collected into an EDTA anticoagulant tube. Ficoll Paque Plus density gradient separation was used to isolate PBMCs, and no further T cell sorting was performed. An Agilent 2100 Bioanalyzer and agarose gel were used to check RNA quality, and a NanoDrop 2000 was used to measure RNA concentration.

Receptor libraries were prepared by multiplex PCR. Sequenced on an Illumina HiSeq 4000. CDR3 regions were amplified by Arm-PCR with iRepertoire HTBI primers to construct TCR beta libraries. Gel purification was performed on PCR products prior to sequencing. Turning to the authors' computational methods: Gene usage analysis of CDR3 amino acid clonotypes used the 50 to 70 TRBV and around 13 TRBJ segments found across samples. COPE and FqMerger were used to merge the filtered high-quality paired reads into contigs. Contigs were aligned with BLAST to IMGT TRBV, TRBD and TRBJ reference genes, and CDR3 was defined per IMGT. Highly expanded clones were defined as clonotypes with a frequency above 0.1%. Shannon entropy was used to measure repertoire diversity, and the Gini coefficient was used to measure V-J evenness. A clonotype was considered public if more than one individual shared it. The raw public reads went through TCRdb reprocessing: fastp at Q25, MiXCR clone calling, in-frame beta chains kept. One record per CDR3 amino acid sequence lists the most common genes and DNA. The authors' filters were not applied to this entry. The table for this sample lists 650,000 to 700,000 distinct CDR3 sequences; around 30% of them were counted only once. The ten largest account for under 55% of the sample.

The data originate from a study of regulatory T cells in long-lasting Graves disease (dated by TCRdb to about 2021). In the study overall: Persistent Graves' disease was defined as antithyroid drug treatment for over 5 years with persistently positive TSH receptor autoantibodies. Persistent Graves' disease patients were compared with newly diagnosed Graves' disease patients by peripheral blood TCR sequencing and RNA sequencing. Antithyroid drugs had been taken for 8.5 to 12 years on average by persistent Graves' disease patients in the clinical cohort. A total of around 35 samples were covered by TCR sequencing, comprising approximately 13 persistent and around 20 newly diagnosed Graves' disease patients. The study was conducted in China and was registered as a clinical trial.

The study at large found these results: The authors noted that the small sample size was a limitation that may lower accuracy. Preferential use of TRBV28, TRBJ1-2 and TRBJ2-5 was observed in persistent disease, whereas TRBV20-1 and TRBJ2-1 were favored in newly diagnosed disease. Persistent patients shared more public clonotypes among themselves (2,741) than newly diagnosed patients did (approximately 970). Only the TCR beta chain was sequenced and analyzed. Compared with newly diagnosed patients, persistent Graves' disease patients had lower TCR Shannon entropy and fewer highly expanded clones, which suggests clonal expansion. Because the primary lesion, thyroid tissue, could not be accessed, the study looked at peripheral blood alone.

The CDR3 runs 13 amino acids, cysteine and phenylalanine included. Here the CDR3 DNA is all that survives: 39 bases in frame from base 1. V and J lose 6 bases and 11 bases, and a span of 19 bases separates them. CDR1 and CDR2 are read off the germline V gene as MDHEN and SYDVKM. The rearranged chain carries TRBV28 and TRBJ1-1; TRBD1 is possibly the D segment (6 matching bases). The starting material was peripheral blood mononuclear cells (PBMCs), obtained when the disease was refractory, from a patient treated with antithyroid drugs. This receptor was taken from a female donor with Graves disease. In nucleotide form, the sequence is TGTGCCAGCAGAGCCGGGACACCCTTGTCTGCTTTCTTT. Translated, it gives CASRAGTPLSAFF.